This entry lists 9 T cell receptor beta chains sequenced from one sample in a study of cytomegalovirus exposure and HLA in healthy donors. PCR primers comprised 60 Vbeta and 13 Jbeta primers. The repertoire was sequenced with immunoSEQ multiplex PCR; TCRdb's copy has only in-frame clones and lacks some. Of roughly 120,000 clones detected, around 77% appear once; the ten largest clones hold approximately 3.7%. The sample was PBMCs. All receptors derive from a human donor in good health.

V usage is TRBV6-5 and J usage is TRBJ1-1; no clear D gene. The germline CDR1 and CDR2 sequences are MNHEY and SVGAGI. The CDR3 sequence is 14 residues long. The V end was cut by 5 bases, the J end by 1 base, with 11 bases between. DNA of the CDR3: TGTGCCAGCAGTCAAACTATGGGGAACACTGAAGCTTTCTTT. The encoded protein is CASSQTMGNTEAFF.

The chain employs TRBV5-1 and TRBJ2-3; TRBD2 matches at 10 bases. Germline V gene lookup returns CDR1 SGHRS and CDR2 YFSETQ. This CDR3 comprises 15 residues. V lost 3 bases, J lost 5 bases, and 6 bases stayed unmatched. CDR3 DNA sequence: TGCGCCAGCAGCTACCTAGCGGGAGTAGGAGATACGCAGTATTTT. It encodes CASSYLAGVGDTQYF.

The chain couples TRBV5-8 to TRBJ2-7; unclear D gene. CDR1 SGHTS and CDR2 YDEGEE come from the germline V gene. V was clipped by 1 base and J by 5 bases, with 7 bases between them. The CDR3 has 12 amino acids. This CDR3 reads CASSLNGHEQYF. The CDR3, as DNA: TGTGCCAGCAGCTTGAATGGGCACGAGCAGTACTTC.

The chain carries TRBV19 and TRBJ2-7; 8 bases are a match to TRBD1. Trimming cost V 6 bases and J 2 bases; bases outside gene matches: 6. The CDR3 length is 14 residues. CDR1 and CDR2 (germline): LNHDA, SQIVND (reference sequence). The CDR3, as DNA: TGTGCCAGTAGGACCGACAGGGGTGCCTACGAGCAGTACTTC. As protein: CASRTDRGAYEQYF. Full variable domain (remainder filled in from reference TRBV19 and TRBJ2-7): DGGITQSPKYLFRKEGQNVTLSCEQNLNHDAMYWYRQDPGQGLRLIYYSQIVNDFQKGDIAEGYSVSREKKESFPLTVTSAQKNPTAFYLCASRTDRGAYEQYFGPGTRLTVT.

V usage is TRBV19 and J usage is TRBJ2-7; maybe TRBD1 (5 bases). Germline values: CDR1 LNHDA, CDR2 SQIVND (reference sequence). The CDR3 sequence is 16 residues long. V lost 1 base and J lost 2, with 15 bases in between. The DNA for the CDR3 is TGTGCCAGTAGTATAGGGTACAGGACGGGTGCCTACGAGCAGTACTTC. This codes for CASSIGYRTGAYEQYF.

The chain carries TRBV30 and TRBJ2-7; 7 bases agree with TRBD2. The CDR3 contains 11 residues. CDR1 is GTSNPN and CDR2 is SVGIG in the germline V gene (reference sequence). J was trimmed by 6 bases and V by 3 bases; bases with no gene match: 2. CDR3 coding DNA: TGTGCCTGGAGGCCGGGGGGCGAGCAGTACTTC. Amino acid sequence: CAWRPGGEQYF.

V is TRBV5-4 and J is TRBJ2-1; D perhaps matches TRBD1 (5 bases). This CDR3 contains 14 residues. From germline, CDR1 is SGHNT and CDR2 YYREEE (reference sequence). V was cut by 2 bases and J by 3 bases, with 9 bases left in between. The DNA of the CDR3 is TGTGCCAGCAGCTTAAGGGGTGGCTACAATGAGCAGTTCTTC. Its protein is CASSLRGGYNEQFF.

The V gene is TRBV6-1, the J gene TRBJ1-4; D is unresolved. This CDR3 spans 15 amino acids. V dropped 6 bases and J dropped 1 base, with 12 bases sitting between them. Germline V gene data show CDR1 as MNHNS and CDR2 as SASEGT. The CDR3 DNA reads TGTGCCAGCAGAGGACGGGGAGGAACTAATGAAAAACTGTTTTTT. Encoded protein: CASRGRGGTNEKLFF.

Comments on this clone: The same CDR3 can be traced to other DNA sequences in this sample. The CDR3 coding sequence is TGCGCCAGCAGCTCGACAGGGTCGACTGAAGCTTTCTTT. Its translation: CASSSTGSTEAFF. The chain is built from TRBV5-1 and TRBJ1-1; TRBD1 aligns across 7 bases. The CDR3 consists of 13 residues. Trimming at V came to 3 bases and at J to 5 bases, leaving 4 bases not matched to a gene. Germline CDR1 and CDR2: SGHRS and YFSETQ. Together with reference TRBV5-1 and TRBJ1-1, the CDR3 gives the full variable domain: KAGVTQTPRYLIKTRGQQVTLSCSPISGHRSVSWYQQTPGQGLQFLFEYFSETQRNKGNFPGRFSGRQFSNSRSEMNVSTLELGDSALYLCASSSTGSTEAFFGQGTRLTVV.